Sequencing of this T cell receptor (beta chain) was carried out in a study of cytomegalovirus exposure and HLA in healthy donors. The PCR had 60 Vbeta and 13 Jbeta primers. Clones were sequenced by immunoSEQ multiplex PCR, and TCRdb holds only the in-frame ones, with some missing. The repertoire includes 200,000 to 250,000 clones, roughly four fifths of them detected once, and less than 3.5% sits in the top ten. With 4 bases removed from V and 4 bases from J, the gap between germline ends came to 18 bases. The length of the CDR3 is 16 residues. Germline V gene data show CDR1 as SGDLS and CDR2 as YYNGEE.

The chain couples TRBV9 to TRBJ2-1; maybe TRBD2 (5 bases). The material sequenced was PBMCs. This TCR came from a woman in her 40s in good health and CMV-seronegative. CDR3 DNA sequence: TGTGCCAGCAGCAAGCAAACTAGTGGTCGGTACAATGAGCAGTTCTTC. Its translation is CASSKQTSGRYNEQFF.